One TCR beta chain is described in this entry. RNA, once extracted, was reverse transcribed into cDNA for use as the sequencing template. Sequencing was performed with immunoSEQ multiplex PCR; in TCRdb, only in-frame clones are kept and a portion is missing. The sample includes about 190,000 clones, 64% of them seen just once. The record originates from a study of CD8+ T cells in alopecia areata. The sample's treatment: oral pan-JAK inhibitor, 5-10 mg twice daily. Both peripheral blood and punch biopsies of lesional scalp skin were obtained from patients who had alopecia areata. Germline V gene sequence: CDR1 SGHRS, CDR2 YFSETQ. The CDR3 covers 13 residues. J was trimmed by 5 bases and V by 3 bases; bases with no gene match: 3.

This clonotype was obtained from a human donor with alopecia areata. The material was CD4+ T cells sorted from blood, obtained at week 4, from a patient treated with tofacitinib. The V call is TRBV5-1, the J call TRBJ1-1; 8 bases are a match to TRBD1. The CDR3 DNA is TGCGCCAGCAGCTCGGGGGACAGGACTGAAGCTTTCTTT. This sequence encodes CASSSGDRTEAFF.